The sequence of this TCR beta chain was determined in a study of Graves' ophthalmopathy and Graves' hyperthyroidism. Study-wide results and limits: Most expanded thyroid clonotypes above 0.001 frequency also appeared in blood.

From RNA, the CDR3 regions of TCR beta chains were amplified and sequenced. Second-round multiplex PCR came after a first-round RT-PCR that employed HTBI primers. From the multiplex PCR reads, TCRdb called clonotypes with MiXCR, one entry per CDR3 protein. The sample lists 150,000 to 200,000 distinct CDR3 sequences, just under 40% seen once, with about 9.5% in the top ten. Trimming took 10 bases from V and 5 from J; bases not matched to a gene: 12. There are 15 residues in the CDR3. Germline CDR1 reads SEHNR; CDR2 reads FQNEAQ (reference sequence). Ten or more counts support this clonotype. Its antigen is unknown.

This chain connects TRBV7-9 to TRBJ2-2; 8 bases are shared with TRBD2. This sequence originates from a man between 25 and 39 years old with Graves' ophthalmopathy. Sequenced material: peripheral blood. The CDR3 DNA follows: TGTGCCACCCCCGGGAGGGCCGTGAGGACCGGGGAGCTGTTTTTT. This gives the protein CATPGRAVRTGELFF.